One sample yielded the 25 T cell receptor beta chains listed below, sequenced in a study of cytomegalovirus exposure and HLA in healthy donors. Primers: 60 Vbeta forward and 13 Jbeta reverse. Sequencing was performed with immunoSEQ multiplex PCR; in TCRdb, only in-frame clones are kept and a portion is missing. The sample yields approximately 190,000 clones, approximately 84% seen once. Material: PBMCs. The source is a woman aged 50 to 65 in good health and CMV-seropositive.

The chain employs TRBV5-1 and TRBJ2-1; D unresolved. Trimming pared 3 bases from V and 6 bases from J, leaving 13 bases between. CDR1 and CDR2 (germline): SGHRS, YFSETQ. The CDR3 runs to 14 residues. The CDR3 DNA is TGCGCCAGCAGCTCCATCGCCCGGAGCAATGAGCAGTTCTTC. Its protein product is CASSSIARSNEQFF.

The chain couples TRBV28 to TRBJ2-7; D possibly corresponds to TRBD2 (5 bases). V lost 4 bases and J 4 bases, leaving 11 bases between the germline ends. CDR3 size: 13 residues. Germline CDR1 is MDHEN and CDR2 is SYDVKM. CDR3 region: CASSSGSLYEQYF. The DNA for the CDR3 is TGTGCCAGCAGTTCGGGGAGCTTATACGAGCAGTACTTC.

The rearrangement uses TRBV7-2 and TRBJ1-6; no reliable D call. Per the germline V gene, CDR1 is SGHTA and CDR2 is FQGNSA. The length of the CDR3 is 18 residues. V was cut by 1 base and J by 13 bases, with 26 bases left in between. The CDR3 reads CASSLVMFLEDRGKPLHF. The DNA of the CDR3 is TGTGCCAGCAGCTTAGTTATGTTTTTGGAAGACCGAGGGAAGCCCCTCCACTTT.

This clone occurred once. The chain uses TRBV2 and TRBJ1-4; 9 bases align to TRBD1. Germline loops: CDR1 SNHLY, CDR2 FYNNEI. The CDR3 runs 13 residues. V shed 9 bases, J shed 11 bases, and the junction held 10 bases outside the gene matches. CDR3 sequence (DNA): TGTGCCAGTCGGACAGGGGCCGTTGAGAAACTGTTTTTT. Residues: CASRTGAVEKLFF.

CDR3 DNA: TGTGCCAGCAGTGATGAGGCAGGGGGCCTTAATGAAGCTTTCTTT. Translated: CASSDEAGGLNEAFF. The J gene is TRBJ1-1, the V gene TRBV6-1; 8 nucleotides agree with TRBD1. The CDR3 length is 15 residues. Germline values: CDR1 MNHNS, CDR2 SASEGT. With 3 bases clipped from V and 7 bases from J, the junction kept 10 bases outside the gene matches.

Only one count was recorded for this clone. The genes are TRBV11-2 and TRBJ1-2, with TRBD1 matching over 7 bases. This CDR3 comprises 13 residues. Trimming cost V 1 base and J 8 bases; bases outside gene matches: 4. The germline gives CDR1 SGHAT, CDR2 FQNNGV. The DNA for the CDR3 is TGTGCCAGCAGCTTAGCACAGGGGTTAGGCTACACCTTC. Translation gives CASSLAQGLGYTF.

V gene TRBV2 combines with J gene TRBJ1-2; D unresolved. V was clipped by 2 bases and J by 5 bases, with 15 bases between them. The germline V gene encodes CDR1 SNHLY and CDR2 FYNNEI. The CDR3 spans 15 residues. The CDR3 nucleotides read TGTGCCAGCAGTGAAACGAGAGAGGCGGTTTATGGCTACACCTTC. As protein: CASSETREAVYGYTF.

This rearrangement joins TRBV28 to TRBJ1-5, with 7 nucleotides matching TRBD1. The V gene end was trimmed by 2 bases and the J gene end by 11 bases; junction bases not matched to a gene: 12. This CDR3 is built from 15 residues. Germline CDR1 reads MDHEN; CDR2 reads SYDVKM. The chain's CDR3 is CASSLPSQGVMTQHF. CDR3 DNA: TGTGCCAGCAGTTTACCCAGCCAGGGGGTGATGACCCAGCATTTT.

The chain joins TRBV5-1 to TRBJ2-5; tentatively, D is TRBD2 (6 bases). TRBJ2-7 explains the end of the DNA better; the J call may be wrong. Germline CDR1 is SGHRS and CDR2 is YFSETQ. The CDR3 extends over 15 amino acids. The CDR3: CASSLAGVGPLEQYF. For the CDR3, the DNA is TGCGCCAGCAGCTTGGCGGGGGTAGGGCCCCTCGAGCAGTACTTC.

The CDR3 spells CASSPGVNYGYTF. The CDR3 nucleotides are TGTGCCAGCAGCCCGGGGGTTAACTATGGCTACACCTTC. The chain couples TRBV6-6 to TRBJ1-2; perhaps TRBD1 as D (5 bases). Germline V CDR1 and CDR2: MNHNY, SVGAGI (reference sequence). V lost 6 bases and J lost 1, with 9 bases in between. The CDR3 is 13 residues long.

V is TRBV5-1 and J is TRBJ2-7; TRBD1 agrees at 8 bases. CDR3 size: 14 residues. V shed 1 base and J 5 bases; nucleotides not matched to a gene: 5. Germline values: CDR1 SGHRS, CDR2 YFSETQ. CDR3 residues: CASSLRTGTNEQYF. For the CDR3, the DNA is TGCGCCAGCAGCTTGAGGACAGGGACAAACGAGCAGTACTTC.

J is TRBJ2-2 and V is TRBV6-1, with D unclear. Germline V CDR1 and CDR2: MNHNS, SASEGT. This CDR3 is built from 13 residues. The V end lost 9 bases, the J end lost 0 bases, and 8 bases lay between the germline ends. The CDR3 loop reads CASQNPNTGELFF. The DNA of the CDR3 is TGTGCCAGTCAGAATCCGAACACCGGGGAGCTGTTTTTT.

The chain carries TRBV21-1 and TRBJ2-1; the table's D call, TRBD2, was not checked against the DNA. TRBV21-1 represents a pseudogene. There are 20 residues in the CDR3. CDR3 region: CASSKRAGGRLNSSYNEQFF. The CDR3 region has the DNA TGTGCCAGCAGCAAAAGAGCGGGGGGCAGGCTTAATAGCTCCTACAATGAGCAGTTCTTC.

This rearrangement joins TRBV7-3 to TRBJ1-1; 8 bases align to TRBD1. The V gene's germline CDR1 is SGHTA and CDR2 FQGTGA. Unmatched junction bases numbered 7, after V lost 7 bases and J lost 6 bases. The CDR3 totals 13 residues. The CDR3: CASIPGQVSEAFF. The CDR3 nucleotides are TGTGCCAGCATCCCGGGACAGGTATCTGAAGCTTTCTTT.

The chain has TRBV2 and TRBJ1-2; the D gene is possibly TRBD1 (6 bases). V was clipped by 4 bases and J by 1 base, with 16 bases between them. Germline V gives CDR1 SNHLY, CDR2 FYNNEI. CDR3 length equals 16 residues. The CDR3: CASSGPRQDGNYGYTF. DNA for the CDR3: TGTGCCAGCAGTGGGCCCCGACAGGATGGTAACTATGGCTACACCTTC.

This clone was recorded only once. The gene calls are TRBV2 and TRBJ1-2; a possible D gene is TRBD1 (5 bases). The CDR3 loop spans 11 amino acids. V lost 8 bases to trimming and J lost 3 bases, with 7 bases between them. CDR1 is SNHLY and CDR2 is FYNNEI in the germline V gene. The CDR3 DNA follows: TGTGCCAGCGGGGCATACTATGGCTACACCTTC. Amino acids: CASGAYYGYTF.

This clone was counted between two and nine times. The chain joins TRBV5-1 to TRBJ1-3; possible D gene TRBD1, 6 bases. The germline V gene encodes CDR1 SGHRS and CDR2 YFSETQ. The CDR3 spans 14 residues. Trimming took 7 bases from V and 0 from J, leaving 11 bases between them. The CDR3 DNA follows: TGCGCCAGCGCGGACAGTTCCTCTGGAAACACCATATATTTT. It is translated as CASADSSSGNTIYF. Full variable domain (missing parts from reference TRBV5-1 and TRBJ1-3): KAGVTQTPRYLIKTRGQQVTLSCSPISGHRSVSWYQQTPGQGLQFLFEYFSETQRNKGNFPGRFSGRQFSNSRSEMNVSTLELGDSALYLCASADSSSGNTIYFGEGSWLTVV.

The chain joins TRBV19 to TRBJ1-5; 8 bases agree with TRBD1. J gave up 9 bases and V 4 bases, and 2 bases lay outside the gene matches. Germline V gene lookup returns CDR1 LNHDA and CDR2 SQIVND (reference sequence). The CDR3 loop spans 12 amino acids. CDR3 nucleotide sequence: TGTGCCAGTAGTACCCAGGGGGCGCCCCAGCATTTT. Its protein is CASSTQGAPQHF.

This clone was picked up one time. The rearrangement links TRBV4-1 to TRBJ2-7; TRBD1 agrees at 9 bases. The CDR3 is made up of 15 amino acids. Per the germline V gene, CDR1 is MGHRA and CDR2 is YSYEKL. Trimming cost V 2 bases and J 3 bases; bases outside gene matches: 5. This CDR3 reads CASSQMTGGDYEQYF. The CDR3, as DNA: TGCGCCAGCAGCCAAATGACAGGGGGGGACTACGAGCAGTACTTC.

This chain connects TRBV5-1 to TRBJ2-1; D perhaps matches TRBD2 (5 bases). The germline V gene has CDR1 SGHRS and CDR2 YFSETQ. The CDR3 sequence is 16 residues long. V was pared by 4 bases and J by 2 bases, with 16 bases between. This chain's CDR3 is CASSAELGVAYNEQFF. The CDR3 DNA is TGCGCCAGCAGCGCGGAACTAGGTGTCGCCTACAATGAGCAGTTCTTC.

This clone appeared a few times. The chain's CDR3 is CASSISRQGGYSNQPQHF. Here the CDR3 DNA reads TGTGCCAGTAGTATTTCTCGGCAGGGTGGATATAGCAATCAGCCCCAGCATTTT. The genes are TRBV19 and TRBJ1-5; D is possibly TRBD1 (5 bases). The CDR3 spans 18 residues. Germline values: CDR1 LNHDA, CDR2 SQIVND (reference sequence). The V end lost 3 bases, the J end lost 0 bases, and 18 bases lay between the germline ends.

The chain has TRBV19 and TRBJ1-1; TRBD1 might be the D (6 bases). Germline CDR1 is LNHDA and CDR2 is SQIVND (reference sequence). Trimming stripped 6 bases from V and 2 bases from J, with 13 bases between. The CDR3 contains 14 residues. The CDR3 loop is CASRETGVNTEAFF. In DNA, the CDR3 is TGTGCCAGTAGGGAGACAGGCGTTAACACTGAAGCTTTCTTT.

The chain couples TRBV28 to TRBJ1-2, with unresolved D. The CDR3 totals 15 residues. The germline V gene encodes CDR1 MDHEN and CDR2 SYDVKM. Trimming pared 5 bases from V and 3 bases from J, leaving 16 bases between. CDR3 in amino acids: CASSTPKSGDYGYTF. The CDR3, as DNA: TGTGCCAGCAGTACCCCCAAGAGCGGGGACTATGGCTACACCTTC.

CDR3 in amino acids: CASSLARSGGAIEQFF. The CDR3 DNA reads as TGTGCCAGCAGCTTAGCGCGAAGCGGGGGGGCGATTGAGCAGTTCTTC. The V call is TRBV7-6, the J call TRBJ2-1, with 10 nucleotides matching TRBD2. This CDR3 contains 16 residues. V gave up 0 bases and J gave up 9 bases; unmatched junction bases: 8. CDR1 is SGHVS, CDR2 FNYEAQ, per germline.

The chain has TRBV2 and TRBJ1-2; TRBD1 aligns across 7 bases. Trimming removed 7 bases from V and 5 bases from J; junction bases left unmatched: 7. Germline CDR1 reads SNHLY; CDR2 reads FYNNEI. CDR3 length equals 13 residues. Here the CDR3 reads CASNSGQLYGYTF. The CDR3, as DNA: TGTGCCAGCAACTCGGGACAGCTTTATGGCTACACCTTC.